The next 12 T cell receptor beta chains were all read from a single sample in a study of CXCR3-negative and CXCR3-positive naive CD8 T cells (dated by TCRdb to between 2018 and 2020). The sequencing machine was a NextSeq 550. The Human TCR Profiling Kit (MiLaboratory) was used to prepare UMI-labeled 5' RACE TRB cDNA libraries. TCRdb reprocessed the reads; each CDR3 protein sequence makes one entry, and DNA is unavailable. The sample table holds 50,000 to 75,000 distinct CDR3 sequences. The ten largest clonotypes hold about 4.4% of the sample. The material sequenced was naive CXCR3- CD8+ T cells from blood. Reading the label with the study, this specimen's cell subset or site is: CD45RO-CCR7+CD27+CD95- naive CD8+ T cells lacking CXCR3 (TNR3-). These receptors all come from a human donor in good health. Some clones in this sample may be carry-over from other donors' samples.

V usage is TRBV28 and J usage is TRBJ2-7; the TCRdb D gene call, TRBD2, has no DNA to confirm it. CDR1 and CDR2 from the germline V gene are MDHEN and SYDVKM. This CDR3 is built from 15 residues. CDR3 sequence: CASRSRGGTSYEQYF.

The rearrangement links TRBV25-1 to TRBJ2-2; TCRdb's D gene call, TRBD1, goes unchecked for lack of DNA. Germline lookup yields CDR1 MGHDK and CDR2 SYGVNS. CDR3 length: 16 residues. CDR3 sequence reads: CASSEPGQGRTGELFF. Full variable domain (missing parts from reference TRBV25-1 and TRBJ2-2): EADIYQTPRYLVIGTGKKITLECSQTMGHDKMYWYQQDPGMELHLIHYSYGVNSTEKGDLSSESTVSRIRTEHFPLTLESARPSHTSQYLCASSEPGQGRTGELFFGEGSRLTVL.

V and J are TRBV6-2 or TRBV6-3 and TRBJ2-5. Germline assignment: CDR1 MNHEY and CDR2 SVGEGT. The length of the CDR3 is 13 residues. CDR3 sequence: CASSSILQETQYF.

This chain connects TRBV12-3 or TRBV12-4 to TRBJ1-1; lacking DNA, the TRBD1 call made by TCRdb goes unchecked. CDR3 size: 12 residues. The CDR3: CASSLGTGEAFF.

V and J are TRBV25-1 and TRBJ1-1; TCRdb's D gene call, TRBD1, goes unchecked for lack of DNA. Germline CDR1 MGHDK, CDR2 SYGVNS. The CDR3 totals 15 residues. CDR3 sequence: CASSAGQGAHTEAFF.

The chain combines TRBV11-2 with TRBJ2-3; as DNA is missing, the TRBD2 call by TCRdb cannot be tested. The germline gives CDR1 SGHAT, CDR2 FQNNGV. CDR3 length equals 16 residues. Here the CDR3 reads CASAKPMGPGTDTQYF.

The rearrangement uses TRBV5-5 and TRBJ2-5. The germline CDR1 and CDR2 sequences are SGHKS and YYEKEE (reference sequence). CDR3 length: 13 residues. This CDR3 reads CASSLGPKETQYF. The variable domain in full, with the rest retrieved from reference TRBV5-5 and TRBJ2-5, is DAGVTQSPTHLIKTRGQQVTLRCSPISGHKSVSWYQQVLGQGPQFIFQYYEKEERGRGNFPDRFSARQFPNYSSELNVNALLLGDSALYLCASSLGPKETQYFGPGTRLLVL.

CDR3 region: CASSFGQIQETQYF. The J gene is TRBJ2-5, the V gene TRBV5-1. In germline, CDR1 is SGHRS, CDR2 YFSETQ. The CDR3 loop spans 14 amino acids.

The chain joins TRBV20-1 to TRBJ2-1; absent DNA, TCRdb's TRBD2 call cannot be checked. The CDR3 loop spans 12 amino acids. Per the germline V gene, CDR1 is DFQATT and CDR2 is SNEGSKA (reference sequence). The chain's CDR3 is CSARLADNEQFF.

The rearrangement links TRBV5-8 to TRBJ2-7; TCRdb's D gene call, TRBD1, goes unchecked for lack of DNA. CDR1 SGHTS and CDR2 YDEGEE come from the germline V gene. CDR3 length equals 13 residues. The CDR3 loop reads CATQHREAYEQYF.

The rearrangement joins TRBV10-3 to TRBJ2-3. CDR3 length: 13 amino acids. The germline V gene encodes CDR1 ENHRY and CDR2 SYGVKD. CDR3 region: CAIREPDTDTQYF.

The genes are TRBV3-1 and TRBJ1-1. This CDR3 has 15 residues. Germline V lookup: CDR1 LGHDT, CDR2 YNNKEL (reference sequence). The CDR3 sequence is CASSQDEGMNTEAFF.